This T cell receptor beta chain was sequenced for a study of blood T cell repertoires in COVID-19. Study background: The cDNA or gDNA used as material had been derived from T cells, B-cell-depleted T cells, or PBMCs.

Cohorts were determined from participant-reported clinical history. Recovered participants had two consecutive negative NP/OP PCR tests, healthcare professional clearance, or symptom resolution. Per the original data handling: It was from reference gene primer amplification that nucleated cell counts were estimated. TCRdb's table, derived via immunoSEQ multiplex PCR, lists solely in-frame clones and lacks some. The D gene and trimming were derived from the DNA, and the V and J assignments and clone size from that table. The data hold almost 500,000 clones, with roughly nine tenths observed a single time. The CDR3 spans 17 residues. V was shortened by 4 bases and J by 2 bases, with 19 bases between the two germline ends. The germline CDR1 and CDR2 sequences are KGHDR and SFDVKD.

The source material was PBMCs or T cells enriched from blood (not recorded which). This sequence originates from a woman between 55 and 75 years old who had recovered from COVID-19. The rearrangement joins TRBV24-1 to TRBJ1-2; D might be TRBD1 (6 bases). The chain's CDR3 is CATSDSNRDIRNYGYTF. CDR3 nucleotides: TGTGCCACCAGTGACTCTAACCGGGACATTAGAAACTATGGCTACACCTTC.